Reported below is one T cell receptor beta chain. Its cognate antigen is unknown. The time point here: week 23, last vaccination. Each vaccine dose was 300 ug of mutant IDH1 20-mer peptide, with topical imiquimod. The sample originates from a study of a mutant IDH1 vaccine in newly diagnosed glioma. At the level of the study: Among treated patients, around 62% were male and approximately 40% female, and mean age was approximately 40 years.

Some clones are missing from TCRdb's copy, which holds only in-frame ones; the method was immunoSEQ multiplex PCR. The sample lists 65,000 or so clones, around 83% occurring once. Germline assignment: CDR1 SGHRS and CDR2 YFSETQ. The CDR3 covers 15 residues. The V gene end was trimmed by 0 bases and the J gene end by 4 bases; junction bases not matched to a gene: 4. This chain uses TRBV5-1 with TRBJ2-5; 9 positions match TRBD1. The TCR originated in a man aged 25-40 years with glioma. Specimen: PBMCs, collected from a glioma patient whose treatment included an IDH1 peptide vaccine. CDR3 in amino acids: CASSLEQGAGETQYF. DNA for the CDR3: TGCGCCAGCAGCTTGGAACAGGGGGCCGGAGAGACCCAGTACTTC.